The TCR beta chain under discussion was sequenced for a study of T cells in Graves' hyperthyroidism and ophthalmopathy. This clonotype came up many times. The antigen remains undetermined. Amplified regions were TCR beta CDR3 sequences from RNA transcripts. Researchers ran a first-round RT-PCR on the TCR CDR3 using the HTBI primer set. TCRdb re-called the multiplex PCR reads through MiXCR, storing one row per CDR3 protein. This sample has 250,000 to 350,000 distinct CDR3 sequences; around 22% occur once, and the top ten carry around 62%. Germline values: CDR1 SGHRS, CDR2 YFSETQ. Trimming pared 4 bases from V and 0 bases from J, leaving 13 bases between. The CDR3 sequence is 15 residues long. General observations from the study: Onset of ophthalmopathy came a median 6.5 months after the model predicted it.

Investigators excluded patients with uncontrolled infection, other autoimmune disease, pregnancy or lactation. Orbital computed tomography and thyroid ultrasound, together with serum TRAb and thyroxine and clinical symptoms, were used for diagnoses. The sequence was collected from a man aged 25 to 40 with Graves' ophthalmopathy. Sequenced sample: blood. The chain employs TRBV5-1 and TRBJ1-1, with D possibly TRBD1 on 5 matching bases. Here the CDR3 reads CASSQTGGMNTEAFF. The CDR3 DNA follows: TGCGCCAGCAGCCAAACCGGGGGGATGAACACTGAAGCTTTCTTT.